This T cell receptor (beta chain) originates from a study of blood T cell repertoires in COVID-19. Whole-study context: T cells, B-cell-depleted T cells, or PBMCs supplied cDNA or gDNA.

TCRdb's copy holds only in-frame clones and misses some; the assay was immunoSEQ multiplex PCR. Counted here are around 300,000 clones, about 91% occurring once; the ten biggest clones make up approximately 1.8%. The V and J ends lost 10 bases and 7 bases respectively, with 25 bases between them. Germline CDR1 reads MNHNY; CDR2 reads SVGAGI (reference sequence). CDR3 length equals 15 residues. The TCR comes from a woman in her 30s with COVID-19, enrolled during active disease. This rearrangement joins TRBV6-6 to TRBJ1-2, with D unresolved. Sequencing was done on a sample of peripheral blood. CDR3 DNA sequence: TGTGCCACCGCTCGGAGGGAAGGCGATCTTAGTGGCTACACCTTC. This translates into CATARREGDLSGYTF.